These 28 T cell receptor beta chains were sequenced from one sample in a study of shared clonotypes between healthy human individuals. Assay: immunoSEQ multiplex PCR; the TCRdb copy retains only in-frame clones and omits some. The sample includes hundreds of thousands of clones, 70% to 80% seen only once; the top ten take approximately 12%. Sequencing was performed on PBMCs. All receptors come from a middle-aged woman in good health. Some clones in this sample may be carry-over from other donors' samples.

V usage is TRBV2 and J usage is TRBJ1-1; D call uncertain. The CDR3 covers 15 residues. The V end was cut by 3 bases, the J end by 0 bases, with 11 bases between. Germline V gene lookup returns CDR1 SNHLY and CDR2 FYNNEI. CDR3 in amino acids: CASSERNILNTEAFF. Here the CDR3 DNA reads TGTGCCAGCAGTGAGAGGAATATCCTGAACACTGAAGCTTTCTTT. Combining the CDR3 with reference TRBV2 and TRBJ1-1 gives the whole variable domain EPEVTQTPSHQVTQMGQEVILRCVPISNHLYFYWYRQILGQKVEFLVSFYNNEISEKSEIFDDQFSVERPDGSNFTLKIRSTKLEDSAMYFCASSERNILNTEAFFGQGTRLTVV.

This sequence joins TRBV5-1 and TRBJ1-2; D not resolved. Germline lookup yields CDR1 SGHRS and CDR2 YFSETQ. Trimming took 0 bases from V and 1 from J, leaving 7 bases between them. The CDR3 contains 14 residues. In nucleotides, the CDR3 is TGCGCCAGCAGCTTGGTAGGCGATAACTATGGCTACACCTTC. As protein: CASSLVGDNYGYTF.

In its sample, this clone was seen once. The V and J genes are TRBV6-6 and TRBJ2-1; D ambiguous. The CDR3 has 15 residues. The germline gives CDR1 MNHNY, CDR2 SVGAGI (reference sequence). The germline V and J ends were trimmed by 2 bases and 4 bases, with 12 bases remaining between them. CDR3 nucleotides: TGTGCCAGCAGTTACCTAGTACTTAAATACAATGAGCAGTTCTTC. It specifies CASSYLVLKYNEQFF.

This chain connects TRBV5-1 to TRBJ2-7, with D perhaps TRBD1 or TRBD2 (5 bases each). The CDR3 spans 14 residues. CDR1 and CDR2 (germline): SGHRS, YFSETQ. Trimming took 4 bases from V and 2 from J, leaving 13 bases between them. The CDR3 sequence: CASSRDLITYEQYF. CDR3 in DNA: TGCGCCAGCAGCAGGGACCTGATTACCTACGAGCAGTACTTC.

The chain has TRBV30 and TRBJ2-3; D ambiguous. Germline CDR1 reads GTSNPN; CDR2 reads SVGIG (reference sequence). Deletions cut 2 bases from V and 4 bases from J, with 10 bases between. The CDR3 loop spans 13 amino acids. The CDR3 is CAWSYRVADTQYF. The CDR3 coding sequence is TGTGCCTGGAGTTATCGGGTGGCAGATACGCAGTATTTT.

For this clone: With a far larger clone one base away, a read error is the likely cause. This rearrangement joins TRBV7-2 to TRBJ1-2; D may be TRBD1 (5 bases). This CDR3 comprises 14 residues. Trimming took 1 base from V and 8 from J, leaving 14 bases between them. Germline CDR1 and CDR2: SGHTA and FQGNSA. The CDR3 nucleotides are TGTGCCAGCAGCTTAGAACAGGCACAAGGCGGCTACACCTTC. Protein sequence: CASSLEQAQGGYTF.

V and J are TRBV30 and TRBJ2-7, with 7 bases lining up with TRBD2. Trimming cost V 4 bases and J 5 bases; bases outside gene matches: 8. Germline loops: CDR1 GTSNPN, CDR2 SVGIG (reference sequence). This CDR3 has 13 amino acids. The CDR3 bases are TGTGCCTGGAATCGAGGGAGGGGCAACGAGCAGTACTTC. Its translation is CAWNRGRGNEQYF. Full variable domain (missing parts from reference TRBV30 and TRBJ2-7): SQTIHQWPATLVQPVGSPLSLECTVEGTSNPNLYWYRQAAGRGLQLLFYSVGIGQISSEVPQNLSASRPQDRQFILSSKKLLLSDSGFYLCAWNRGRGNEQYFGPGTRLTVT.

DNA of the CDR3: TGCGCCAGCAGCCTACAACAGGGCGGCGAGCAGTACTTC. It is translated as CASSLQQGGEQYF. V gene TRBV4-1 combines with J gene TRBJ2-7, with D perhaps TRBD1 (6 bases). CDR3 size: 13 residues. Looked up from germline, CDR1 is MGHRA and CDR2 is YSYEKL. Trimming cost V 4 bases and J 6 bases, with 13 bases left between them.

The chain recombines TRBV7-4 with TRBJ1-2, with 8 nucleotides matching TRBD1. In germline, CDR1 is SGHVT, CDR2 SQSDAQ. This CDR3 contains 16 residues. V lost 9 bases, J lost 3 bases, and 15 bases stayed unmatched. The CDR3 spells CARTQSRDRPDYGYTF. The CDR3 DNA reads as TGTGCCAGAACCCAAAGTAGGGACAGGCCCGACTATGGCTACACCTTC.

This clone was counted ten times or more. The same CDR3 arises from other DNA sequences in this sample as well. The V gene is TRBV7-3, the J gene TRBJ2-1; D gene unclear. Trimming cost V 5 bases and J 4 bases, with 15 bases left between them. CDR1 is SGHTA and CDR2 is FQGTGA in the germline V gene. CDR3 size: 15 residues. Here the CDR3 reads CASSPVVGKYNEQFF. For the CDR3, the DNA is TGTGCCAGCAGCCCCGTCGTGGGAAAGTACAATGAGCAGTTCTTC.

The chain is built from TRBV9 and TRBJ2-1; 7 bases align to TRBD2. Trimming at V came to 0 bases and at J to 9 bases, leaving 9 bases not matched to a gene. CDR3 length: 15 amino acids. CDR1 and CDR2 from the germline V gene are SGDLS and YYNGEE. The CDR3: CASSVARTRSSEQFF. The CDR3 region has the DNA TGTGCCAGCAGCGTAGCCCGGACTAGGTCCAGTGAGCAGTTCTTC.

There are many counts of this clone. The CDR3 here is CASSEVGRSSYEQYF. CDR3 nucleotides: TGTGCCAGCAGTGAAGTCGGCAGGAGCTCCTACGAGCAGTACTTC. The rearrangement links TRBV6-1 to TRBJ2-7; D remains ambiguous. The germline V gene has CDR1 MNHNS and CDR2 SASEGT. The ends were cut back, 1 base at V and 0 bases at J, with 10 bases in the middle. The CDR3 has 15 residues.

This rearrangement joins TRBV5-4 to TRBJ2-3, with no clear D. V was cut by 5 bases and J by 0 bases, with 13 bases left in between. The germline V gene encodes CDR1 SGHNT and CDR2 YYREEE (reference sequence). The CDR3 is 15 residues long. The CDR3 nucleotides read TGTGCCAGCAGTAAACCCGGTTCAAGCACAGATACGCAGTATTTT. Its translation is CASSKPGSSTDTQYF.

The CDR3 DNA follows: TGCGCCAGCAGCTTGAGTACCAGGGGGCGGCTCACTGAAGCTTTCTTT. This sequence encodes CASSLSTRGRLTEAFF. The gene calls are TRBV5-1 and TRBJ1-1; 8 bases fit TRBD1. V dropped 1 base and J dropped 4; count of bases not matched to a gene: 9. Germline assignment: CDR1 SGHRS and CDR2 YFSETQ. CDR3 length: 16 residues.

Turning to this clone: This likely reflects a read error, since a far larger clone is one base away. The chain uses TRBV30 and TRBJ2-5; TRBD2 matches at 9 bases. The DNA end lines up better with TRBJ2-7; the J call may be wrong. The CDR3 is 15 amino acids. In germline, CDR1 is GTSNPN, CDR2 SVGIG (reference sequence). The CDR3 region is CAWSVGRGGPYEQYF. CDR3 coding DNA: TGTGCCTGGAGTGTAGGGCGGGGGGGACCCTACGAGCAGTACTTC.

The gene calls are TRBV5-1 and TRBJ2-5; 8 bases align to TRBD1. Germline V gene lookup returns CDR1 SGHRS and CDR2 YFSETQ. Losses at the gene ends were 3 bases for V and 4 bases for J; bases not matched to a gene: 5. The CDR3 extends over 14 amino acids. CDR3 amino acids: CASSWQGAGETQYF. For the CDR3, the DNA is TGCGCCAGCAGCTGGCAGGGGGCGGGAGAGACCCAGTACTTC.

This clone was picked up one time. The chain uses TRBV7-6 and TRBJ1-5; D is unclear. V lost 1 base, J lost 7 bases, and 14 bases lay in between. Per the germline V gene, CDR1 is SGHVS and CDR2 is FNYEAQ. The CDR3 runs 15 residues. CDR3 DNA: TGTGCCAGCAGCTTAGGGGCTAGGAAGGGACAGCCCCAGCATTTT. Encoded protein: CASSLGARKGQPQHF.

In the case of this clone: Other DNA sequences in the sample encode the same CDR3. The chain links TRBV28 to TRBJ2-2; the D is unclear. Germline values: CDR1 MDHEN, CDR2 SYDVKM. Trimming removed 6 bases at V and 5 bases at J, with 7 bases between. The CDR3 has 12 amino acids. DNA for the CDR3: TGTGCCAGCAGGATAAATACCGGGGAGCTGTTTTTT. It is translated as CASRINTGELFF.

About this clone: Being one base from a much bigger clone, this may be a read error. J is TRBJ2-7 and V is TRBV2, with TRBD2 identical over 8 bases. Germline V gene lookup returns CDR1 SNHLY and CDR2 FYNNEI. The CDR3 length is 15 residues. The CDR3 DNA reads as TGTGCCAGCAGTGAAGGGCCCGCGGGGGGCTACAAGCAGTACTTC. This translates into CASSEGPAGGYKQYF.

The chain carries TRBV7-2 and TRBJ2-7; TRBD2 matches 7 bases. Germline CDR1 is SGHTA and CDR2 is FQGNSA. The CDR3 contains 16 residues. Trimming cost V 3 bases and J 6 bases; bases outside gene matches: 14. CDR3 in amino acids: CASSFGFGGGPAEQYF. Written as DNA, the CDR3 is TGTGCCAGCAGCTTCGGGTTTGGGGGAGGGCCGGCCGAGCAGTACTTC.

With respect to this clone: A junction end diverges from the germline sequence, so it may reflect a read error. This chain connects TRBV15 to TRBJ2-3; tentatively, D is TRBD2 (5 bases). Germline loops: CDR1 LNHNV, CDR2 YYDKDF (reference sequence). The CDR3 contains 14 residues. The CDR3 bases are TGTGCCACCGGCAGCGGAACTAGCACAGATACGCAGTATTTT. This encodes CATGSGTSTDTQYF.

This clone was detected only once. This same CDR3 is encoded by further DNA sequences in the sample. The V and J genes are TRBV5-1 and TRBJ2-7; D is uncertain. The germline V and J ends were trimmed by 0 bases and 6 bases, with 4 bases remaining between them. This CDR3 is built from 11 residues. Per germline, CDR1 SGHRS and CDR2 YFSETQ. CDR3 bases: TGCGCCAGCAGCTTGGAAGGCGAGCAGTACTTC. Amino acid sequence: CASSLEGEQYF.

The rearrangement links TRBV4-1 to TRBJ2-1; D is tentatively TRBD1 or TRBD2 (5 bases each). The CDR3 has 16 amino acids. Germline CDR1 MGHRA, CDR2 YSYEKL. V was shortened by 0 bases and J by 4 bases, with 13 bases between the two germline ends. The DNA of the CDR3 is TGCGCCAGCAGCCAAGATGTCGGGGCCAGTTACAATGAGCAGTTCTTC. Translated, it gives CASSQDVGASYNEQFF.

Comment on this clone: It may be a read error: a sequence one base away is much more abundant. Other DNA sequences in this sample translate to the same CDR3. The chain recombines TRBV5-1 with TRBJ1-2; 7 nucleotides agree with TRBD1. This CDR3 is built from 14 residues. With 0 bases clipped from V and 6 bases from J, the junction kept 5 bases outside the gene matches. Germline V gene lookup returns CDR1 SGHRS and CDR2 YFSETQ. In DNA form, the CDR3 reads TGCGCCAGCAGCTTGGCCCGGGACAGCGATGGCTACACCTTC. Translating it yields CASSLARDSDGYTF.

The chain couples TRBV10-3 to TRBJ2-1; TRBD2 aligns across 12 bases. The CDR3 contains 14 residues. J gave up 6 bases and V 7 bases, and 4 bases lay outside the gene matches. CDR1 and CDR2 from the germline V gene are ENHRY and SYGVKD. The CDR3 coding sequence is TGTGCCATCAACCAACTAGCGGGAGGCAATGAGCAGTTCTTC. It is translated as CAINQLAGGNEQFF.

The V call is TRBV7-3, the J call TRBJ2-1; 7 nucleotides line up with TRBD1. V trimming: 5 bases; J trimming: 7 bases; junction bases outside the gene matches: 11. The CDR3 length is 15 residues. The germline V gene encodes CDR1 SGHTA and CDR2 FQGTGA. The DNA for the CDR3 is TGTGCCAGCAGCGGCCAGTCAGGGGGAGAAAATGAGCAGTTCTTC. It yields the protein CASSGQSGGENEQFF.

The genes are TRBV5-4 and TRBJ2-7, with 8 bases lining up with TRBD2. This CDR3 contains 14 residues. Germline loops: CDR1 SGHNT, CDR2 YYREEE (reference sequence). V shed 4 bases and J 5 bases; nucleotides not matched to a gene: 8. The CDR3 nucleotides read TGTGCCAGCAGCCCGGGACTAGTATTTCACGAGCAGTACTTC. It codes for CASSPGLVFHEQYF. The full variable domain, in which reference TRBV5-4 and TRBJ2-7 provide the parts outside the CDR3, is ETGVTQSPTHLIKTRGQQVTLRCSSQSGHNTVSWYQQALGQGPQFIFQYYREEENGRGNFPPRFSGLQFPNYSSELNVNALELDDSALYLCASSPGLVFHEQYFGPGTRLTVT.

CDR3 nucleotides: TGTGCCAGCAGCTTCGGGGACAGGGACTATGGCTACACCTTC. Encoded protein: CASSFGDRDYGYTF. The rearrangement uses TRBV7-2 and TRBJ1-2, with 9 bases identical to TRBD1. The CDR3 has 14 residues. Germline V lookup: CDR1 SGHTA, CDR2 FQGNSA. The trim removed 3 bases at V and 3 bases at J, leaving 2 bases unmatched. The variable domain in full, completed from reference TRBV7-2 and TRBJ1-2, reads GAGVSQSPSNKVTEKGKDVELRCDPISGHTALYWYRQSLGQGLEFLIYFQGNSAPDKSGLPSDRFSAERTGGSVSTLTIQRTQQEDSAVYLCASSFGDRDYGYTFGSGTRLTVV.